This section outlines one TCR beta chain sequence together with its context. Its antigen is unknown. The data stem from a study of neoadjuvant nivolumab and ipilimumab in lung cancer. The overall study: Nivolumab 3 mg/kg was given days 1, 15 and 29, plus ipilimumab 1 mg/kg day 1 in combination. Overall study findings and caveats: Resected tumors had greater TCR richness and clonality than uninvolved lung. Only two of four nivolumab-treated tumors gained richness and clonality by surgery. Blood richness before therapy tracked richness in tumors resected after neoadjuvant therapy.

Only in-frame clones appear in the TCRdb table, and some are missing; sequencing was by immunoSEQ multiplex PCR. The sample records roughly 30,000 clones, about 85% being singletons. Germline V gene sequence: CDR1 SGDLS, CDR2 YYNGEE. The CDR3 is 14 amino acids. V was clipped by 2 bases and J by 10 bases; unmatched bases: 6. The input for sequencing was peripheral blood, taken before neoadjuvant nivolumab, alone or with ipilimumab. The chain combines TRBV9 with TRBJ1-6; 7 bases map to TRBD1. The source is an adult with non-small cell lung cancer. CDR3 amino acids: CASSVAGGESPLHF. CDR3 nucleotide sequence: TGTGCCAGCAGCGTGGCAGGGGGAGAGTCACCCCTCCACTTT.